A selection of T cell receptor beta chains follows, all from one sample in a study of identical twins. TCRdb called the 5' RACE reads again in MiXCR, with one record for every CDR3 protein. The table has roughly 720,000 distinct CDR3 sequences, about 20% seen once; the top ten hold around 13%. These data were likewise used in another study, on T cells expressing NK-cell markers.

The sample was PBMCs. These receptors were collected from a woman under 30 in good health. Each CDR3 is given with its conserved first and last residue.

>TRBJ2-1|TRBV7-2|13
CASSTTGTDEQFF
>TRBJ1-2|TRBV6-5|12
CASSGESYGYTF
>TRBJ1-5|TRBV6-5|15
CASSRQGRFGQPQHF
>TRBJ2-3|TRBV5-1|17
CASSFQPGQGPRDTQYF
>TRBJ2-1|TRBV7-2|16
CASSPPGTGIYNEQFF
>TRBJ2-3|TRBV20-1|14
CSARGAPSTDTQYF
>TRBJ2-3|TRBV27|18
CASSTYTSLAASTDTQYF
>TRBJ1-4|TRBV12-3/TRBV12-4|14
CASSLRVDGEKLFF
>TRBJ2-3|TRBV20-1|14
CSASYAGAADTQYF
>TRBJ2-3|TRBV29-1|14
CSGLALENTDTQYF
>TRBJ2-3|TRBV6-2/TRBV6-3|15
CASSYYRGGTDTQYF
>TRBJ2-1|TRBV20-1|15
CSARRSSGPYNEQFF
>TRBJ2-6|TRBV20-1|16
CSARGPPGSGANVLTF
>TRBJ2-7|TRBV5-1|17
CASSLEGWGQTASEQYF
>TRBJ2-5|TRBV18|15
CASSPPGRFQETQYF
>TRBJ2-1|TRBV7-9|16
CASRHTPDSSYNEQFF
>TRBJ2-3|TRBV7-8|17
CASSQPRDEFFTDTQYF
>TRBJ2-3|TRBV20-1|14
CSAILAGVADTQYF
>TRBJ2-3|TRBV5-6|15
CASSLYASSTDTQYF
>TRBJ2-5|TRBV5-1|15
CASSLDGGGKETQYF
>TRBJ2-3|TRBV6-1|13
CASTSGSTDTQYF
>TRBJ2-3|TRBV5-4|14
CASSFATSVNTQYF
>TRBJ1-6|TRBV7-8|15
CASSLASGQGSPLHF
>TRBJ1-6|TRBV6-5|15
CASSYQSSYNSPLHF
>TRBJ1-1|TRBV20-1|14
CSAARTLMNTEAFF
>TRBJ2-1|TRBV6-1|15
CASSPPGVAGNEQFF
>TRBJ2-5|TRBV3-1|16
CASSQDQAGVGETQYF
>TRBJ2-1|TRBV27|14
CASISLSSYNEQFF
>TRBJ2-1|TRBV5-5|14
CASSPGQAWDEQFF
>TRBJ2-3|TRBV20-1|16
CSANERGGFSTDTQYF
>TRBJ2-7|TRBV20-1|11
CSARVLQMEYF
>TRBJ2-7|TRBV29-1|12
CSARTESYEQYF
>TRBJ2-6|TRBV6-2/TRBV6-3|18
CASSYALAVISGANVLTF
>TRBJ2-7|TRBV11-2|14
CASSLAATDYEQYF
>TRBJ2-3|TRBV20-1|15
CSAAGEGGRTDTQYF
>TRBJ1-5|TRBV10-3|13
CAITPDLNQPQHF
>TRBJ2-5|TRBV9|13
CASSVGNEETQYF
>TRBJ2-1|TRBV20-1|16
CSARAAAAGSYNEQFF
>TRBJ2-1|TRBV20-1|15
CSARAGDRIGNEQFF
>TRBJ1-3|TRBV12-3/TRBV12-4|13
CASSLAGENTIYF
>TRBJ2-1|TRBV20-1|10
CSSLGLEQFF
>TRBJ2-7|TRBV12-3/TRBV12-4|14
CASSGGQGASEQYF
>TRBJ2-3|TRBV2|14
CASTIDGGPDTQYF
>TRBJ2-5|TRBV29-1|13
CSVSGTYQETQYF
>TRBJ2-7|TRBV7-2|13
CASSLTPPSEQYF